The 8 T cell receptor beta chains listed next were all sequenced from one sample in a study of OX40 agonist ivuxolimab in advanced cancers. The protocol was immunoSEQ multiplex PCR, while the TCRdb copy is restricted to in-frame clones and leaves out a portion. The table shows 40,000 to 60,000 clones, with around 91% occurring only once. The source was CD4+ or CD8+ T cells sorted from blood, collected in a trial of the OX40 agonist ivuxolimab. Every receptor here comes from an adult with an advanced solid tumor such as melanoma, head and neck, liver or kidney cancer.

The V call is TRBV5-1, the J call TRBJ1-5; possible D gene TRBD1, 5 bases. This CDR3 contains 15 residues. The germline V gene encodes CDR1 SGHRS and CDR2 YFSETQ. The germline V and J ends were trimmed by 4 bases and 5 bases, with 16 bases remaining between them. The CDR3 DNA follows: TGCGCCAGCAGCCCGGGGCCCTCGATGGATCAGCCCCAGCATTTT. Translating it yields CASSPGPSMDQPQHF.

This chain links TRBV30 with TRBJ2-2, with D unresolved. The CDR3 spans 13 residues. The V and J ends lost 2 bases and 1 base respectively, with 5 bases between them. Germline lookup yields CDR1 GTSNPN and CDR2 SVGIG (reference sequence). CDR3 amino acids: CAWSTGNTGELFF. For the CDR3, the DNA is TGTGCCTGGAGTACTGGGAACACCGGGGAGCTGTTTTTT. The whole variable domain, filled in from reference TRBV30 and TRBJ2-2, reads SQTIHQWPATLVQPVGSPLSLECTVEGTSNPNLYWYRQAAGRGLQLLFYSVGIGQISSEVPQNLSASRPQDRQFILSSKKLLLSDSGFYLCAWSTGNTGELFFGEGSRLTVL.

The chain combines TRBV19 with TRBJ1-5, with no clear D. The germline V gene encodes CDR1 LNHDA and CDR2 SQIVND (reference sequence). V was cut by 4 bases and J by 1 base, with 5 bases left in between. This CDR3 has 13 residues. The CDR3 loop is CASSSESNQPQHF. In DNA form, the CDR3 reads TGTGCCAGTAGTAGCGAGAGCAATCAGCCCCAGCATTTT.

The CDR3 DNA reads TGTGCCAGCAGCGCCGGGACAGGGGTCTACAATGAGCAGTTCTTC. Amino acids: CASSAGTGVYNEQFF. The chain joins TRBV7-6 to TRBJ2-1; 10 nucleotides line up with TRBD1. Germline loops: CDR1 SGHVS, CDR2 FNYEAQ. V lost 5 bases and J lost 3; bases outside the gene matches: 4. CDR3 size: 15 residues.

The chain joins TRBV4-1 to TRBJ1-2; possible D gene TRBD1, 6 bases. The V gene's germline CDR1 is MGHRA and CDR2 YSYEKL. Trimming took off 0 bases at V and 7 bases at J, with 12 bases between the two ends. This CDR3 region has 14 residues. CDR3 nucleotide sequence: TGCGCCAGCAGCCAAGACACAGGGACCTCTGGCTACACCTTC. As protein: CASSQDTGTSGYTF.

V usage is TRBV10-3 and J usage is TRBJ2-5; no clear D. This CDR3 comprises 14 residues. The V gene lost 6 bases and the J gene lost 1 base, with 12 bases spanning the gap. CDR1 ENHRY and CDR2 SYGVKD come from the germline V gene. The CDR3 coding sequence is TGTGCCATCAGCGAGCGTGGACCCCAAGAGACCCAGTACTTC. Amino acids: CAISERGPQETQYF.

CDR3 amino acids: CSAYSGGEAFF. DNA of the CDR3: TGCAGTGCCTATTCAGGGGGCGAGGCTTTCTTT. This rearrangement joins TRBV20-1 to TRBJ1-1; the match to TRBD1 covers 8 bases. CDR1 DFQATT and CDR2 SNEGSKA come from the germline V gene (reference sequence). Trimming removed 6 bases from V and 11 bases from J; junction bases left unmatched: 8. The CDR3 runs 11 residues.

The rearrangement uses TRBV30 and TRBJ2-5, with 10 bases identical to TRBD2. V trimming: 7 bases; J trimming: 4 bases; junction bases outside the gene matches: 15. Germline V lookup: CDR1 GTSNPN, CDR2 SVGIG (reference sequence). The CDR3 length is 16 residues. The CDR3 reads CASLNERGGFGETQYF. CDR3 DNA sequence: TGTGCCTCCCTGAACGAGCGGGGGGGCTTTGGAGAGACCCAGTACTTC.